This T cell receptor beta chain was captured by sequencing in a study of Tregs in tolerant kidney transplant recipients. The study's findings and limits: The small number of patients limits these findings pending further validation. Activated donor B cell expansion appeared to reveal the most relevant donor-specific TCRbeta repertoire.

The assay was immunoSEQ multiplex PCR, and TCRdb's table has in-frame clones only and misses some. The sample holds some 70,000 clones, about 89% seen once. Details on this clone: Its specificity is unknown.

This CDR3 has 11 amino acids. The ends were cut back, 4 bases at V and 5 bases at J, with 2 bases in the middle. Per germline, CDR1 MNHEY and CDR2 SMNVEV (reference sequence). Specimen: CD4+ T cells from blood, collected before the transplant. The sequence was collected from a human donor who received a combined kidney and bone marrow transplant. This chain uses TRBV27 with TRBJ1-4; D not resolved. CDR3 bases: TGTGCCAGCAGTTCGAATGAAAAACTGTTTTTT. Protein sequence: CASSSNEKLFF.